This is a list of T cell receptor beta chains from one sample in a study of patients and donors after allogeneic stem cell transplantation. One entry per CDR3 protein results from TCRdb running MiXCR on the RT-PCR reads. The data show hundreds of thousands of distinct CDR3 sequences, roughly 17% seen once. Sequenced input: blood, either unsorted or a sorted T cell fraction (not recorded which). The receptors come from a human donor who was either an allogeneic HSCT recipient or a stem cell or donor lymphocyte infusion donor (not recorded which). It is not recorded whose cells these are; they may come from a transplant donor. Each CDR3 is given with its conserved first and last residue. The D gene is left open where the match is weak. Some rows have no size entry. The others give once, few or many, or a class for an expanded clone.

.	TRBV29-1	TRBJ1-1	.	TGCAGCGTTGAAGAGAATTTAGGGACTGAAGCTTTCTTT	CSVEENLGTEAFF
.	TRBV29-1	TRBJ2-1	.	TGCAGCTTTTCAGAGCCTTACAATGAGCAGTTCTTC	CSFSEPYNEQFF
.	TRBV29-1	TRBJ2-3	.	TGCAGCGTTGCGAGGGTCAGAGATACGCAGTATTTT	CSVARVRDTQYF
TRBD1	TRBV7-9	TRBJ2-2	few	TGTGCCAGCAGCCCTCGGGCAGGGGGCACCGGGGAGCTGTTTTTT	CASSPRAGGTGELFF
.	TRBV2	TRBJ2-2	.	TGTGCCAGCACCGGCCCCACCGGGGAGCTGTTTTTT	CASTGPTGELFF
TRBD2	TRBV4-3	TRBJ2-7	few	TGCGCCAGCAGCCACTCAGGGACTAGCCCCTACGAGCAGTACTTC	CASSHSGTSPYEQYF
TRBD2	TRBV12-3/TRBV12-4	TRBJ2-1	.	TGTGCCAGCAGTTTAGTACTAGCGGGAGTGCATGAGCAGTTCTTC	CASSLVLAGVHEQFF
.	TRBV20-1	TRBJ1-3	.	TGCAGTGCTGGGACCGGTCGACTCTCTGGAAACACCATATATTTT	CSAGTGRLSGNTIYF
TRBD1	TRBV7-6	TRBJ1-1	.	TGTGCCAGCAGCGTCCGGAGGGACAGTGAAGCTTTCTTT	CASSVRRDSEAFF
.	TRBV20-1	TRBJ2-3	.	TGCAGTGCTAGAGATACCAACACAGATACGCAGTATTTT	CSARDTNTDTQYF
TRBD2	TRBV2	TRBJ2-3	.	TGTGCCAGCAGACCGGGACTAGGTCCAGATACGCAGTATTTT	CASRPGLGPDTQYF
TRBD2	TRBV20-1	TRBJ2-3	.	TGCAGTGCTAGTCCGCCGGGACTAGTCCCAGATACGCAGTATTTT	CSASPPGLVPDTQYF
.	TRBV19	TRBJ1-1	.	TGTGCCAGTAGTTCAGGGTCGAACACTGAAGCTTTCTTT	CASSSGSNTEAFF
TRBD1	TRBV10-3	TRBJ2-7	.	TGTGCCATCAGACTAGGGACAGGGACCTACGAGCAGTACTTC	CAIRLGTGTYEQYF
.	TRBV7-9	TRBJ2-7	few	TGTGCCTTACCCATATCGGGGAACGAGCAGTACTTC	CALPISGNEQYF
.	TRBV18	TRBJ1-1	.	TGTGCCAGCTCACAATCTTCCGGGACTAGAGGGACTGAAGCTTTCTTT	CASSQSSGTRGTEAFF
.	TRBV10-3	TRBJ2-6	.	TGTGCCATCAGTGTTCGACGGGCGGACTCTGGGGCCAACGTCCTGACTTTC	CAISVRRADSGANVLTF
.	TRBV4-2	TRBJ1-1	many	TGTGCCAGCAGCCTCCGGACGGGACCGGGGGACACTGAAGCTTTCTTT	CASSLRTGPGDTEAFF
.	TRBV12-3/TRBV12-4	TRBJ2-6	.	TGTGCCAGCATCGCATCGGGGATCTCTGGGGCCAACGTCCTGACTTTC	CASIASGISGANVLTF
.	TRBV7-3	TRBJ1-1	.	TGTGCCAGCAGCCCACAGAGGGCGGGCAGGGACACTGAAGCTTTCTTT	CASSPQRAGRDTEAFF
.	TRBV2	TRBJ2-2	few	TGTGCCAGCAGTTGGGGGGGCAAGAACACCGGGGAGCTGTTTTTT	CASSWGGKNTGELFF
.	TRBV20-1	TRBJ1-2	.	TGCAGTGCTAGCTTTAGGCCTAACTATGGCTACACCTTC	CSASFRPNYGYTF
.	TRBV12-3/TRBV12-4	TRBJ1-1	.	TGTGCCAGCAGGCGAGCTGACAGGTTGAACACTGAAGCTTTCTTT	CASRRADRLNTEAFF
.	TRBV7-3	TRBJ2-1	.	TGTGCCAGCAGCTCCTCCCCCCGCGGGTACTCCTACAATGAGCAGTTCTTC	CASSSSPRGYSYNEQFF
.	TRBV19	TRBJ2-1	.	TGTGCCAGTAGTATAGGGGACTACAATGAGCAGTTCTTC	CASSIGDYNEQFF
.	TRBV30	TRBJ1-2	few	TGTGCCTGGAGTGTACTGGGCAGGGGAGGAGATGGCTACACCTTC	CAWSVLGRGGDGYTF
.	TRBV12-3/TRBV12-4	TRBJ1-5	few	TGTGCCAGCAGTTTAGGTTTAGGGGGGAATAGCAATCAGCCCCAGCATTTT	CASSLGLGGNSNQPQHF
.	TRBV20-1	TRBJ2-1	.	TGCAGTGCTAGCGGGATGAGCTCCTACAATGAGCAGTTCTTC	CSASGMSSYNEQFF
TRBD2	TRBV9	TRBJ2-3	.	TGTGCCAGCAGCGCAGCAGTCACTAGCGGGAGGTTAGATACGCAGTATTTT	CASSAAVTSGRLDTQYF
.	TRBV5-6	TRBJ1-4	.	TGTGCCAGAAGCTTAAATGAAAAACTGTTTTTT	CARSLNEKLFF
.	TRBV5-5	TRBJ2-2	.	TGTGCCAGCAGCTTGGAGGGTCACGGGGAGCTGTTTTTT	CASSLEGHGELFF
TRBD1	TRBV20-1	TRBJ1-1	many	TGCAGTGCCTGGACAGGCGGCACTGAAGCTTTCTTT	CSAWTGGTEAFF
TRBD2	TRBV7-8	TRBJ2-7	few	TGTGCCAGCAGCTCCCGGGGGGACTATTCCTACGAGCAGTACTTC	CASSSRGDYSYEQYF
.	TRBV25-1	TRBJ1-1	.	TGTGCCAGCAGTGGAGGGTACACTGAAGCTTTCTTT	CASSGGYTEAFF
TRBD1	TRBV6-2/TRBV6-3	TRBJ1-5	.	TGTGCCAGCGACCGCGGGACAGGGAGCAATCAGCCCCAGCATTTT	CASDRGTGSNQPQHF
.	TRBV11-2	TRBJ1-2	few	TGTGCCAGCAGCTCCCCCCGACAGCCCCTCTATGGCTACACCTTC	CASSSPRQPLYGYTF
.	TRBV11-1	TRBJ2-3	once	TGTGCCAGCAGCTTTGCTAGTACGCAGTATTTT	CASSFASTQYF
TRBD2	TRBV4-3	TRBJ2-3	many	TGCGCCAGCAGCCAAGAGGGCAGGAGCGGGACCAACACAGATACGCAGTATTTT	CASSQEGRSGTNTDTQYF
TRBD1	TRBV6-1	TRBJ1-4	few	TGTGCCAGCAGCGCCGAAACAGGGGGAAATGAAAAACTGTTTTTT	CASSAETGGNEKLFF
.	TRBV19	TRBJ1-2	once	TGTGCCAGTAGTCCAACTCCTGGTGGCTACACCTTC	CASSPTPGGYTF
TRBD2	TRBV11-3	TRBJ2-1	.	TGTGCCAGCAGCGCAGACGGACTAGCGCGCAATGAGCAGTTCTTC	CASSADGLARNEQFF